These 20 T cell receptor beta chains were all obtained from the same sample, sequenced in a study of cytomegalovirus exposure and HLA in healthy donors. The study ran its PCR with 60 Vbeta and 13 Jbeta primers. Sequencing used immunoSEQ multiplex PCR; TCRdb keeps in-frame clones, though not all of them. This repertoire shows some 200,000 clones, just under 80% found once; its top ten account for about 3%. What was sequenced was PBMCs. These TCRs come from a female donor in good health and CMV-seronegative.

This clone is a singleton in its sample. The chain uses TRBV23-1 and TRBJ2-5, with D possibly TRBD2 on 6 matching bases. TRBV23-1 is noted as an ORF with a role that remains uncertain. The CDR3 extends over 16 amino acids. Trimming removed 0 bases from V and 1 base from J, with 12 bases in between. CDR3 region: CASSQSLGGPQETQYF. The CDR3 DNA reads as TGCGCCAGCAGTCAATCTCTCGGGGGTCCCCAAGAGACCCAGTACTTC.

CDR3 DNA: TGTGCCTGGAGTGTACGGCGGACAGGGTCAGGAAACACCATATATTTT. This sequence encodes CAWSVRRTGSGNTIYF. This rearrangement joins TRBV30 to TRBJ1-3; 8 nucleotides line up with TRBD1. The CDR3 contains 16 residues. Trimming at V came to 0 bases and at J to 4 bases, leaving 8 bases not matched to a gene. The germline CDR1 and CDR2 sequences are GTSNPN and SVGIG (reference sequence).

This clone was recorded only once. The rearrangement links TRBV29-1 to TRBJ2-1, with 10 nucleotides matching TRBD2. Germline trimming cut 4 bases from V and 8 bases from J; bases unmatched to any gene: 11. The CDR3 sequence is 15 residues long. Germline V gene lookup returns CDR1 SQVTM and CDR2 ANQGSEA. The CDR3 loop is CSVVGLAYGPDEQFF. CDR3 in DNA: TGCAGCGTTGTGGGACTAGCGTATGGTCCCGATGAGCAGTTCTTC.

The chain recombines TRBV7-8 with TRBJ2-2; possibly TRBD1 for D (5 bases). CDR1 is SGHVS and CDR2 is FQNEAQ in the germline V gene. V lost 6 bases to trimming and J lost 4 bases, with 18 bases between them. There are 16 residues in the CDR3. CDR3 protein: CASSPSQGWSTGELFF. The CDR3, as DNA: TGTGCCAGCAGTCCGAGTCAGGGATGGTCCACCGGGGAGCTGTTTTTT.

This clone was detected once. This sequence joins TRBV6-6 and TRBJ1-2, with a possible D match to TRBD1 (5 bases). This CDR3 region has 11 residues. Trimming took 4 bases from V and 7 from J, leaving 7 bases between them. Per the germline V gene, CDR1 is MNHNY and CDR2 is SVGAGI (reference sequence). CDR3 residues: CASSSGVGYTF. The CDR3 DNA sequence: TGTGCCAGCAGTTCGGGGGTTGGCTACACCTTC.

The rearrangement uses TRBV2 and TRBJ2-7; 7 positions agree with TRBD1. This CDR3 is 12 amino acids long. Germline loops: CDR1 SNHLY, CDR2 FYNNEI. After removal of 8 bases from V and 4 bases from J, the junction contained 5 bases not matched to a gene. This chain's CDR3 is CASSAGGYEQYF. The CDR3 region has the DNA TGTGCCAGCTCCGCAGGGGGTTACGAGCAGTACTTC.

The genes are TRBV6-5 and TRBJ2-6; a possible D gene is TRBD1 (6 bases). Trimming cost V 6 bases and J 1 base, with 10 bases left between them. The germline V gene encodes CDR1 MNHEY and CDR2 SVGAGI. The CDR3 is made up of 15 amino acids. In DNA form, the CDR3 reads TGTGCCAGCAGCACGACAGGATCTGGGGCCAACGTCCTGACTTTC. Its protein is CASSTTGSGANVLTF.

V is TRBV10-3 and J is TRBJ1-3; 8 nucleotides line up with TRBD1. Germline values: CDR1 ENHRY, CDR2 SYGVKD. The J segment lost 3 bases and the V segment lost 11 bases, leaving 12 bases of the junction unmatched. The CDR3 length is 15 residues. CDR3 DNA sequence: TGTGCCTCCCGGACAGGGTACTCGAGTGGAAACACCATATATTTT. It is translated as CASRTGYSSGNTIYF.

The V and J genes are TRBV7-9 and TRBJ2-3; no clear D gene. Germline V gene data show CDR1 as SEHNR and CDR2 as FQNEAQ (reference sequence). The V end was cut by 4 bases, the J end by 2 bases, with 7 bases between. This CDR3 spans 13 amino acids. CDR3 sequence: CASSSPFTDTQYF. The CDR3 region has the DNA TGTGCCAGCAGCTCTCCCTTCACAGATACGCAGTATTTT.

The rearrangement joins TRBV5-1 to TRBJ2-7; TRBD1 aligns across 8 bases. This CDR3 contains 15 residues. V lost 0 bases to trimming and J lost 1 base; unmatched junction nucleotides: 3. CDR1 SGHRS and CDR2 YFSETQ come from the germline V gene. The CDR3 loop reads CASSLDRDRSYEQYF. CDR3 DNA sequence: TGCGCCAGCAGCTTGGACCGGGACAGGTCCTACGAGCAGTACTTC.

The rearrangement uses TRBV19 and TRBJ1-1; 8 positions match TRBD1. Germline V CDR1 and CDR2: LNHDA, SQIVND (reference sequence). The V segment lost 3 bases and the J segment 1 base; nucleotides outside the gene matches: 4. The CDR3 loop spans 15 amino acids. The CDR3 loop is CASSINRGENTEAFF. CDR3 nucleotides: TGTGCCAGTAGTATCAACAGGGGGGAGAACACTGAAGCTTTCTTT. The full variable domain, rest sourced from reference TRBV19 and TRBJ1-1, is DGGITQSPKYLFRKEGQNVTLSCEQNLNHDAMYWYRQDPGQGLRLIYYSQIVNDFQKGDIAEGYSVSREKKESFPLTVTSAQKNPTAFYLCASSINRGENTEAFFGQGTRLTVV.

This clone came up once. The V call is TRBV6-1, the J call TRBJ1-2; no reliable D call. V was trimmed by 0 bases and J by 8 bases, leaving 13 bases between them. CDR1 MNHNS and CDR2 SASEGT come from the germline V gene. This CDR3 contains 14 residues. The CDR3 DNA reads TGTGCCAGCAGTGAAGCCCCCAAAGCCGTCGGCTACACCTTC. Translating gives CASSEAPKAVGYTF.

The V call is TRBV6-6, the J call TRBJ1-4; 9 bases align to TRBD1. The junction had 5 bases not matched to a gene; V was cut back by 6 bases and J by 6 bases. Germline CDR1 reads MNHNY; CDR2 reads SVGAGI (reference sequence). There are 14 residues in the CDR3. CDR3 in DNA: TGTGCCAGCAGAGGGACAGGGAGTGATGAAAAACTGTTTTTT. Translated: CASRGTGSDEKLFF.

This chain uses TRBV19 with TRBJ1-4, with D perhaps TRBD1 (5 bases). Trimming removed 3 bases at V and 0 bases at J, with 14 bases between. Per germline, CDR1 LNHDA and CDR2 SQIVND (reference sequence). This CDR3 comprises 17 residues. The CDR3 nucleotides are TGTGCCAGTAGTATGTACCAGGGCCTCGCAACTAATGAAAAACTGTTTTTT. Translation: CASSMYQGLATNEKLFF.

This chain connects TRBV5-5 to TRBJ1-4; D is uncertain. The CDR3 runs to 15 residues. Per the germline V gene, CDR1 is SGHKS and CDR2 is YYEKEE (reference sequence). The V gene lost 4 bases and the J gene lost 0 bases, with 10 bases spanning the gap. CDR3: CASSQSITTNEKLFF. The CDR3 region has the DNA TGTGCCAGCAGCCAGTCGATAACAACTAATGAAAAACTGTTTTTT.

The rearrangement joins TRBV7-6 to TRBJ2-2, with D tentatively TRBD2 (6 bases). The CDR3 runs 17 residues. Deletions cut 6 bases from V and 3 bases from J, with 20 bases between. Germline lookup yields CDR1 SGHVS and CDR2 FNYEAQ. The CDR3 nucleotides read TGTGCCAGCAGTACCGACGGGACGGAGGGTGACACCGGGGAGCTGTTTTTT. Translated: CASSTDGTEGDTGELFF.

On this clone: The sample carries other DNA sequences with the same CDR3. This chain connects TRBV4-3 to TRBJ2-2, with 12 bases aligning to TRBD2. The CDR3 covers 16 residues. CDR1 and CDR2 (germline): LGHNA, YSLEER. V shed 4 bases and J 7 bases; nucleotides not matched to a gene: 7. The CDR3 region is CASSLGLAGYVGELFF. The CDR3 DNA follows: TGCGCCAGCAGCCTAGGACTAGCGGGATACGTCGGGGAGCTGTTTTTT.

V is TRBV10-3 and J is TRBJ1-5; 7 bases align to TRBD1. Losses at the gene ends were 4 bases for V and 5 bases for J; bases not matched to a gene: 2. CDR1 is ENHRY and CDR2 is SYGVKD in the germline V gene. This CDR3 is built from 13 residues. The CDR3 coding sequence is TGTGCCATCAGTGGGGACAGAGATCAGCCCCAGCATTTT. It translates to CAISGDRDQPQHF.

This chain joins TRBV7-3 and TRBJ2-7; TRBD2 matches 7 bases. V lost 0 bases, J lost 2 bases, and 7 bases stayed unmatched. Germline V CDR1 and CDR2: SGHTA, FQGTGA. This CDR3 region has 16 residues. Written as DNA, the CDR3 is TGTGCCAGCAGCTTAACGCTAGCGGAACGGACCTACGAGCAGTACTTC. Its protein is CASSLTLAERTYEQYF.

The CDR3 region has the DNA TGTGCCAGCAGTGACTCCCCGGGACTAAACACTGAAGCTTTCTTT. This translates into CASSDSPGLNTEAFF. The chain joins TRBV2 to TRBJ1-1; TRBD1 is a possible D gene (5 bases). The germline V gene encodes CDR1 SNHLY and CDR2 FYNNEI. This CDR3 has 15 amino acids. Trimming stripped 3 bases from V and 2 bases from J, with 13 bases between.